A selection of T cell receptor beta chains follows, all from one sample in a study of Ad26.COV2.S vaccination and SARS-CoV-2 variants. Sequencing used immunoSEQ multiplex PCR; TCRdb keeps in-frame clones, though not all of them. The table has fewer than 400,000 clones, around 89% seen once. The starting material was peripheral blood, obtained in a trial of Ad26.COV2.S vaccine versus placebo. These receptors were obtained from a person aged 18 to 65 who received the Ad26.COV2.S COVID-19 vaccine or a placebo. Both conserved end residues are part of each CDR3. Each record gives: D gene, V gene, J gene, clone size, CDR3 protein, CDR3 DNA. The D gene is left open where the match is weak. Expanded clones are given a class, and other clones once, few, many or no size at all.

>-|TRBV2|TRBJ2-4|-
CASSEVNIQYF
TGTGCCAGCAGTGAAGTCAACATTCAGTACTTC
>-|TRBV5-1|TRBJ2-7|-
CASSRTTGSYEQYF
TGCGCCAGCAGCCGAACCACAGGGTCCTACGAGCAGTACTTC
>-|TRBV7-9|TRBJ2-3|few
CASSATDDTQYF
TGTGCCAGCAGCGCGACCGACGATACGCAGTATTTT
>TRBD1|TRBV5-6|TRBJ2-2|-
CASIQRGREAGELFF
TGTGCCAGCATCCAAAGGGGGCGAGAAGCCGGGGAGCTGTTTTTT
>TRBD1|TRBV11-2|TRBJ2-7|-
CASSITGTGAYEQYF
TGTGCCAGCAGCATCACCGGGACAGGGGCCTACGAGCAGTACTTC
>-|TRBV6-6|TRBJ2-3|few
CASCAGSTDTQYF
TGTGCCAGCTGCGCGGGGAGCACAGATACGCAGTATTTT
>TRBD1|TRBV28|TRBJ2-7|once
CASSPTAVGWRTGVSYEQYF
TGTGCCAGCAGTCCGACCGCCGTGGGATGGCGGACAGGGGTTTCCTACGAGCAGTACTTC
>-|TRBV21-1|TRBJ1-3|-
CASPLGQGNGPIYF
TGTGCCAGTCCGTTGGGGCAGGGAAATGGGCCCATATATTTT
>-|TRBV9|TRBJ2-5|-
CASAGSAGQETQYF
TGTGCCAGCGCGGGCTCTGCGGGACAAGAGACCCAGTACTTC
>-|TRBV28|TRBJ1-6|-
CASSPQDGRTINSPLHF
TGTGCCAGCAGTCCACAAGACGGCCGGACTATTAATTCACCCCTCCACTTT
>-|TRBV6-2/TRBV6-3|TRBJ2-7|once
CASSYGGAQSYEQYF
TGTGCCAGCAGTTACGGGGGGGCGCAATCCTACGAGCAGTACTTC
>-|TRBV30|TRBJ2-1|-
CACTPGTSYSYNEQFF
TGTGCCTGCACACCCGGGACTTCCTACTCCTACAATGAGCAGTTCTTC
>-|TRBV12-3/TRBV12-4|TRBJ2-2|-
CASMFAGVELFF
TGTGCCAGCATGTTTGCAGGCGTGGAGCTGTTTTTT
>-|TRBV28|TRBJ1-2|-
CASSTGTSRGYTF
TGTGCCAGCAGTACAGGGACCTCGCGTGGCTACACCTTC
>TRBD2|TRBV10-1|TRBJ2-3|-
CASSEVGGRVRDTDTQYF
TGCGCCAGCAGTGAAGTTGGCGGGAGAGTCCGGGACACAGATACGCAGTATTTT
>TRBD1|TRBV19|TRBJ1-5|-
CASRPRPGGSNQPQHF
TGTGCCAGTAGACCCCGCCCAGGGGGCAGCAATCAGCCCCAGCATTTT
>-|TRBV28|TRBJ1-5|-
CASSLRATGPQPQHF
TGTGCCAGCAGTTTAAGGGCGACTGGGCCGCAGCCCCAGCATTTT
>-|TRBV27|TRBJ2-1|-
CASSSVLDNEQFF
TGTGCCAGCAGTTCTGTATTAGACAATGAGCAGTTCTTC
>-|TRBV6-5|TRBJ1-2|-
CASRFEFGYTF
TGTGCCAGCAGGTTTGAGTTTGGCTACACCTTC
>-|TRBV21-1|TRBJ2-7|-
CASSAKLADYYEQYF
TGTGCCAGCAGCGCCAAACTAGCGGATTACTACGAGCAGTACTTC
>TRBD2|TRBV12-3/TRBV12-4|TRBJ2-7|-
CASSLGGRAGQYF
TGTGCCAGCAGTTTAGGAGGGAGGGCGGGGCAGTACTTC
>-|TRBV7-3|TRBJ2-1|-
CASSPRSGSYYNEQFF
TGTGCCAGCAGCCCTCGGTCGGGGAGCTACTACAATGAGCAGTTCTTC
>-|TRBV2|TRBJ2-7|-
CASSEARDGTYEQYF
TGTGCCAGCAGTGAGGCCCGGGACGGAACCTACGAGCAGTACTTC
>TRBD2|TRBV7-8|TRBJ2-7|once
CASSLPAGVSYEQYF
TGTGCCAGCAGCTTACCAGCGGGAGTTTCCTACGAGCAGTACTTC
>TRBD2|TRBV5-4|TRBJ2-1|-
CASSLGAGGPHNEQFF
TGTGCCAGCAGCTTGGGGGCGGGAGGGCCCCACAATGAGCAGTTCTTC
>TRBD1|TRBV4-3|TRBJ2-7|-
CASSQGSRGTVFF
TGCGCCAGCAGCCAAGGGAGCAGAGGGACAGTCTTCTTC
>-|TRBV7-9|TRBJ2-3|-
CASSLGVRLTDTQYF
TGTGCCAGCAGCTTAGGGGTCAGACTCACAGATACGCAGTATTTT
>-|TRBV7-9|TRBJ2-3|-
CASSFRQGSGDTQYF
TGTGCCAGCAGCTTTAGACAAGGGAGTGGAGATACGCAGTATTTT
>-|TRBV7-6|TRBJ1-1|-
CASSSGRENTEAFF
TGTGCCAGCAGCTCGGGACGGGAGAACACTGAAGCTTTCTTT